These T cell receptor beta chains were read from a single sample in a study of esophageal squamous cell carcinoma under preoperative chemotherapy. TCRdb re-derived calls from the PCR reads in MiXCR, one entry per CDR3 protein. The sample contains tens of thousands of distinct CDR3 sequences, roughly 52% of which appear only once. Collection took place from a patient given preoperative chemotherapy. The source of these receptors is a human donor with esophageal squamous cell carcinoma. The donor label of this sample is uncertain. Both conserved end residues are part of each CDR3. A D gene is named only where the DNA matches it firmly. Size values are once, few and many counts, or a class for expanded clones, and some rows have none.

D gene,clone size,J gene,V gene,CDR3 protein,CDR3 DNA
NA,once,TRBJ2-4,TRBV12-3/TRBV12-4,CAGIGPRAKNIQYF,TGTGCCGGGATCGGCCCCCGTGCCAAAAACATCCAGTACTTC
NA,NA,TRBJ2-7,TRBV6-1,CASRKTRATASYEQYF,TGTGCCAGCAGAAAAACTAGAGCTACAGCATCCTACGAGCAGTACTTC
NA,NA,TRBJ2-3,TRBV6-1,CAGSEDENTQYF,TGTGCGGGCAGTGAAGATGAAAACACGCAGTATTTC
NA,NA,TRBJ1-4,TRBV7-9,CASSLSNVGLFF,TGTGCCAGCAGCCTCTCCAACGTGGGACTGTTTTTT
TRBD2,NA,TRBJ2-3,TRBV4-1,CASSQDWGGVTDTQYF,TGCGCCAGCAGCCAAGATTGGGGGGGGGTGACAGATACGCAGTATTTT
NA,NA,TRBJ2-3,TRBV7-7,CATGLWATDTQYF,TGCGCTACCGGGCTGTGGGCCACAGACACGCAGTATTTC
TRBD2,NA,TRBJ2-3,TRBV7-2,CASGALGGRDTDTQYF,TGTGCCAGCGGCGCACTGGGAGGGCGAGACACAGATACGCAGTATTTT
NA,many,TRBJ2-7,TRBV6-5,CASALAREDYEQYF,TGTGCCAGCGCCTTGGCGCGGGAAGACTACGAGCAGTACTTC
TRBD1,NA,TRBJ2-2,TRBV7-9,CASSLPGTVNTGEQFF,TGTGCCAGCAGCTTACCCGGGACAGTCAACACAGGGGAGCAGTTTTTT
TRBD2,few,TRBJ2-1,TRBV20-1,CSAAGTSGSWEQFF,TGCAGTGCAGCCGGGACTAGCGGGAGTTGGGAGCAGTTCTTC
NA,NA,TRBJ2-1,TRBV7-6,CASSLDGGPATQFF,TGTGCCAGCAGCTTAGACGGGGGCCCAGCGACCCAGTTCTTC
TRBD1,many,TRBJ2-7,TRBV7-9,CASSFTGAYEQYF,TGTGCCAGCAGCTTCACAGGGGCCTACGAGCAGTACTTC
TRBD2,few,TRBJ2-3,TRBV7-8,CASSPGGIKGDTQYF,TGTGCCAGCAGTCCGGGAGGCATAAAGGGAGATACGCAGTATTTT
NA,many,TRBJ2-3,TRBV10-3,CAISAVETTDTQYF,TGTGCCATCAGTGCCGTGGAGACAACAGATACGCAGTATTTT
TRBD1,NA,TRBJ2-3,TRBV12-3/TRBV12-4,CASSLQGADTQYF,TGTGCCAGCAGTTTACAGGGGGCAGATACGCAGTATTTT
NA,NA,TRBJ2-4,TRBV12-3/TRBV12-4,CACTGGGAQKIQYF,TGTGCGTGTACCGGGGGCGGGGCCCAAAAGATCCAGTACTTC
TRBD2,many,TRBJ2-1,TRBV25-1,CASSPALGLAKNIQFF,TGTGCCAGCTCACCTGCCCTTGGACTAGCCAAAAACATTCAGTTCTTC
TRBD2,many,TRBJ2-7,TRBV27,CASSLSTSGIYEQYF,TGTGCCAGCAGTTTAAGCACTAGCGGGATCTACGAGCAGTACTTC
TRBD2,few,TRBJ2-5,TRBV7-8,CASSPGTSSIQYF,TGTGCCAGCAGCCCCGGGACTAGCAGCATCCAGTACTTC
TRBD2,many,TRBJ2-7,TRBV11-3,CASSLEGGSDNEQYF,TGTGCCAGCAGCTTAGAGGGCGGGAGCGACAATGAGCAGTACTTC
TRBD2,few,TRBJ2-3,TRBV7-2,CASSELGLAGGQGTQYF,TGTGCCAGCAGCGAACTGGGACTAGCGGGGGGGCAGGGTACGCAGTATTTT
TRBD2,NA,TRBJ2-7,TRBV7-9,CASSSKGLAIYEQYF,TGTGCCAGCAGCTCGAAGGGACTAGCGATCTACGAGCAGTACTTC
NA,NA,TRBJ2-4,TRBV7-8,CASSTGGRAKDIQYF,TGTGCCAGCAGCACGGGGGGCCGTGCCAAAGACATTCAGTACTTC
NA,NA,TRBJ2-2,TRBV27,CASIRKTGNTGELFF,TGTGCCAGCATACGGAAGACTGGAAACACCGGGGAGCTGTTTTTT
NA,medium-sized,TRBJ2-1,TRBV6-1,CATRDLTNEQFF,TGTGCCACCAGGGACTTAACCAATGAGCAGTTCTTC
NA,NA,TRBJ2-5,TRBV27,CASSLFGQAKETQYF,TGTGCCAGCAGTTTATTCGGGCAGGCCAAAGAGACCCAGTACTTC
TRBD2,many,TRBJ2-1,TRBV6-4,CASSSGLVGSYNEQFF,TGTGCCAGCAGTTCAGGACTAGTCGGCTCCTACAATGAGCAGTTCTTC
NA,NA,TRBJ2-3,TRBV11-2,CASSLDHPGPSDTQYF,TGTGCCAGCAGCTTAGATCATCCGGGCCCTTCCGATACGCAGTATTTT
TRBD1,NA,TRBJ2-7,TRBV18,CASSPGTGSYEQYF,TGTGCCAGCTCACCAGGGACAGGCTCCTACGAGCAGTACTTC
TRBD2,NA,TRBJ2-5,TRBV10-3,CAIGRGPQDTQYF,TGTGCCATAGGGAGGGGCCCTCAAGACACTCAGTACTTC
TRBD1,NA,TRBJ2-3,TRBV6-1,CASSHGQVNTGEQYF,TGTGCCAGCAGCCACGGACAGGTGAACACCGGGGAGCAGTATTTT
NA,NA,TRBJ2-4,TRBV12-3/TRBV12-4,CGSTGLCATDTQYF,TGTGGCAGCACGGGGCTGTGTGCCACAGACACGCAGTACTTC
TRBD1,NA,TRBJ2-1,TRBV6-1,CASSQAGTDYEQFF,TGTGCCAGCAGCCAAGCCGGGACAGACTACGAGCAGTTCTTC
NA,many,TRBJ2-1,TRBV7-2,CASSPRLDETQFF,TGTGCCAGCAGCCCCAGACTAGACGAGACCCAGTTCTTC